The rows below give T cell receptor beta chains drawn from one sample of a study of Ad26.COV2.S vaccination and SARS-CoV-2 variants. Sequencing was performed with immunoSEQ multiplex PCR; in TCRdb, only in-frame clones are kept and a portion is missing. The repertoire holds about 350,000 clones, with about 87% as singletons. The material was peripheral blood, obtained in a trial of Ad26.COV2.S vaccine versus placebo. Every receptor here comes from a person aged 18 to 59 who received the Ad26.COV2.S COVID-19 vaccine or a placebo. Both conserved end residues are part of each CDR3. D genes are given only for firm matches. Some rows have no size entry. The others give once, few or many, or a class for an expanded clone.

J | D | size | V | DNA | CDR3
TRBJ2-1 | . | . | TRBV6-5 | TGTGCCAGCAGTTCCATGACTGCCGCCCTATACAATGAGCAGTTCTTC | CASSSMTAALYNEQFF
TRBJ1-1 | . | once | TRBV4-2 | TGTGCCAGCAGCCCTTCGGTGGGGGGTTCCACTGAAGCTTTCTTT | CASSPSVGGSTEAFF
TRBJ1-1 | TRBD1 | . | TRBV7-2 | TGTGCCAGCAGCACCGGGACAGGGAGGTTCGGCACTGAAGCTTTCTTT | CASSTGTGRFGTEAFF
TRBJ1-1 | . | . | TRBV13 | TGTGCCAGCTGTTTACCCGGGAGTGAAGCTTTCTTT | CASCLPGSEAFF
TRBJ1-3 | . | . | TRBV11-3 | TGTGCCAGCAGCTTAGATCATGGGGGCCAAGGCACCATATATTTT | CASSLDHGGQGTIYF
TRBJ2-3 | TRBD1 | . | TRBV5-1 | TGCGCCAGCAGCGCTGAAGCAGGGGGCGGCACAGATACGCAGTATTTT | CASSAEAGGGTDTQYF
TRBJ2-1 | TRBD2 | . | TRBV3-1/TRBV3-2 | TGTGCCAGCAGCCAAGAAACAGCGGGGGTCATAAATTACAATGAGCAGTTCTTC | CASSQETAGVINYNEQFF
TRBJ2-7 | . | . | TRBV19 | TGTGCCAGTAGTTCCCCCGGCCACTCCTACGAGCAGTACTTC | CASSSPGHSYEQYF
TRBJ1-3 | . | . | TRBV10-3 | TGTGCCATCAGTGAAGGCTACAGCCAGCACCACTCTGGAAACACCATATATTTT | CAISEGYSQHHSGNTIYF
TRBJ2-7 | . | . | TRBV12-2 | TGTGCAAGTCGCTTGCCTTCGCGGGAGGTCCCCTACGAGCAGTACTTC | CASRLPSREVPYEQYF